This T cell receptor beta chain was sequenced during a study of a mutant IDH1 vaccine in newly diagnosed glioma. On the study more broadly: Treated patients showed a male proportion of roughly 62%, a female proportion of 37.5%, and a mean age of approximately 40 years. Findings and limits, study-wide: In 85% to 95% of patients, immune responses induced by the vaccine occurred.

Time point meaning: baseline, week 1 (first vaccination visit). Treatment described: pre-vaccination baseline after standard-of-care therapy. The donors had new WHO grade 3 or 4 astrocytomas; these were IDH1-mutant and ATRX-lost. V was clipped by 4 bases and J by 2 bases, with 17 bases between them. The CDR3 spans 16 residues. Germline CDR1 reads LGHNA; CDR2 reads YSLEER. Concerning this clone itself: What it binds is not known.

The method was immunoSEQ multiplex PCR; TCRdb's version includes in-frame clones alone and lacks a portion of them. This table holds around 88,000 clones, around 80% found once. The V and J genes are TRBV4-3 and TRBJ1-2; tentatively, D is TRBD1 (6 bases). The sequencing used PBMCs, collected from a glioma patient treated with radiotherapy, temozolomide or both. The sequence was collected from a man aged 35-49 years with glioma. CDR3 sequence reads: CASSPGEAGRNYGYTF. The CDR3 region has the DNA TGCGCCAGCAGCCCAGGGGAGGCGGGACGAAACTATGGCTACACCTTC.